The 14 T cell receptor beta chains below were found in one sample sequenced in a study of blood T cell repertoires in COVID-19 (dated by TCRdb to the early 2020s). The library was built by means of the immunoSEQ multiplex PCR assay. TCRdb holds this immuneACCESS table with in-frame rearrangements only. Some clones are missing; in checked studies, unresolved V genes explain under half, and the rest has no known cause. For this sample the table gives over 300,000 clones, of which roughly 88% were detected only once. The top ten clonotypes cover around 0.91% of the sample. The sequenced sample consisted of PBMCs or T cells enriched from blood (not recorded which). The receptors were sampled from a young woman with acute COVID-19.

The genes are TRBV5-1 and TRBJ1-1; D may be TRBD1 (6 bases). Germline values: CDR1 SGHRS, CDR2 YFSETQ. This CDR3 region has 13 residues. V dropped 4 bases and J dropped 6 bases, with 13 bases sitting between them. In DNA form, the CDR3 reads TGCGCCAGCAGCCCGAATGGGGGCCCTGAAGCTTTCTTT. Amino acids: CASSPNGGPEAFF.

The chain joins TRBV30 to TRBJ1-2, with 8 bases matching TRBD1. J was trimmed by 7 bases and V by 7 bases; bases with no gene match: 17. The CDR3 extends over 15 amino acids. The germline gives CDR1 GTSNPN, CDR2 SVGIG (reference sequence). For the CDR3, the DNA is TGTGCCTACCTCGGACAGGGAGTCCGGTCCCGTGGCTACACCTTC. Translated: CAYLGQGVRSRGYTF.

The chain employs TRBV7-2 and TRBJ2-5; D is uncertain. CDR3 length equals 14 residues. V was cut by 1 base and J by 7 bases, with 13 bases left in between. The germline CDR1 and CDR2 sequences are SGHTA and FQGNSA. Written as DNA, the CDR3 is TGTGCCAGCAGCTTAGGACCCCGCGGATGGACCCAGTACTTC. It specifies CASSLGPRGWTQYF. The full variable domain, with the rest looked up from reference TRBV7-2 and TRBJ2-5, is GAGVSQSPSNKVTEKGKDVELRCDPISGHTALYWYRQSLGQGLEFLIYFQGNSAPDKSGLPSDRFSAERTGGSVSTLTIQRTQQEDSAVYLCASSLGPRGWTQYFGPGTRLLVL.

The DNA of the CDR3 is TGTGCCAGCAGCACAGGGATGTATCAGCCCCAGCATTTT. Protein sequence: CASSTGMYQPQHF. The chain has TRBV27 and TRBJ1-5; D perhaps matches TRBD1 (6 bases). With 6 bases removed from V and 5 bases from J, the gap between germline ends came to 11 bases. The CDR3 extends over 13 amino acids. Looked up from germline, CDR1 is MNHEY and CDR2 is SMNVEV (reference sequence).

The gene calls are TRBV15 and TRBJ1-1; tentatively, D is TRBD1 (6 bases). Germline CDR1 LNHNV, CDR2 YYDKDF (reference sequence). This CDR3 region has 16 residues. Deletions cut 1 base from V and 3 bases from J, with 15 bases between. CDR3 protein: CATSRGGGVKDTEAFF. The CDR3 DNA reads TGTGCCACCAGCAGAGGTGGGGGCGTTAAGGACACTGAAGCTTTCTTT.

The rearrangement joins TRBV7-2 to TRBJ1-4; unclear D gene. The V end was cut by 0 bases, the J end by 7 bases, with 15 bases between. CDR1 and CDR2 from the germline V gene are SGHTA and FQGNSA. The CDR3 is 16 residues long. CDR3 region: CASSLAGRPTAEKLFF. DNA for the CDR3: TGTGCCAGCAGCTTAGCTGGGAGGCCGACTGCTGAAAAACTGTTTTTT.

This chain uses TRBV6-6 with TRBJ2-7; possible D gene TRBD2, 8 bases. Trimming removed 0 bases from V and 3 bases from J, with 15 bases in between. From germline, CDR1 is MNHNY and CDR2 SVGAGI (reference sequence). CDR3 length: 16 residues. This CDR3 is CASSYSGGGGNYEQYF. The CDR3 region has the DNA TGTGCCAGCAGTTACTCAGGGGGCGGGGGGAACTACGAGCAGTACTTC.

This sequence joins TRBV29-1 and TRBJ1-1, with D unresolved. The V end lost 7 bases, the J end lost 1 base, and 13 bases lay between the germline ends. Germline V gene lookup returns CDR1 SQVTM and CDR2 ANQGSEA. The CDR3 is made up of 13 amino acids. Written as DNA, the CDR3 is TGCAGCGCGGGAAGGACTTCGAACACTGAAGCTTTCTTT. It codes for CSAGRTSNTEAFF.

The chain carries TRBV7-9 and TRBJ1-2; 12 bases match TRBD1. The CDR3 totals 16 residues. J gave up 7 bases and V 2 bases, and 8 bases lay outside the gene matches. Germline V lookup: CDR1 SEHNR, CDR2 FQNEAQ (reference sequence). The CDR3 coding sequence is TGTGCCAGCAGCTTAAAACCGGGACAGGGGGCGGTTGGCTACACCTTC. Residues: CASSLKPGQGAVGYTF.

This clone appeared a single time. The rearrangement links TRBV5-4 to TRBJ2-6, with TRBD2 matching 9 bases. V shed 4 bases and J 0 bases; nucleotides not matched to a gene: 11. Germline V CDR1 and CDR2: SGHNT, YYREEE (reference sequence). This CDR3 is built from 19 residues. Written as DNA, the CDR3 is TGTGCCAGCAGCGGGTTAAAGACTAGCGGAAGCTCTGGGGCCAACGTCCTGACTTTC. This translates into CASSGLKTSGSSGANVLTF.

The chain employs TRBV28 and TRBJ1-1; 9 nucleotides line up with TRBD1. This CDR3 spans 15 amino acids. The V and J ends lost 5 bases and 1 base, in that order; junction bases with no gene match: 5. Germline lookup yields CDR1 MDHEN and CDR2 SYDVKM. CDR3 residues: CASSPEQGANTEAFF. The DNA of the CDR3 is TGTGCCAGCAGTCCGGAACAGGGGGCGAACACTGAAGCTTTCTTT.

This chain connects TRBV9 to TRBJ2-4, with D tentatively TRBD1 (5 bases). CDR3 length equals 16 residues. Trimming pared 0 bases from V and 1 base from J, leaving 11 bases between. Germline V lookup: CDR1 SGDLS, CDR2 YYNGEE. The DNA of the CDR3 is TGTGCCAGCAGCGTAGGTAGGGGTTCGGCCAAAAACATTCAGTACTTC. Amino acids: CASSVGRGSAKNIQYF.

As DNA, the CDR3 is TGTGCCAGCACCGAACAGGGGACTTTCTACGAGCAGTACTTC. Its translation is CASTEQGTFYEQYF. V gene TRBV5-8 combines with J gene TRBJ2-7; TRBD1 is a possible D gene (7 bases). V was clipped by 6 bases and J by 3 bases, with 16 bases between them. CDR3 length: 14 amino acids. The V gene's germline CDR1 is SGHTS and CDR2 YDEGEE.

V gene TRBV5-4 combines with J gene TRBJ1-2, with TRBD1 as a possible D gene (5 bases). The CDR3 has 16 residues. CDR1 is SGHNT and CDR2 is YYREEE in the germline V gene (reference sequence). V shed 0 bases and J shed 3 bases, with 15 bases lying between them. The CDR3 is CASSLAGGAAYYGYTF. In DNA form, the CDR3 reads TGTGCCAGCAGCTTGGCCGGAGGGGCGGCTTACTATGGCTACACCTTC.